The 23 T cell receptor beta chains listed next were all sequenced from one sample in a study of beta chain features in type 1 diabetes. Investigators reverse transcribed all isolated RNA, so they sequenced expressed TCRB transcripts. Sequenced by immunoSEQ multiplex PCR; TCRdb stores in-frame clones only, minus some. The sample consists of approximately 400,000 clones, around 16% of them appearing once. Sequenced material: naive CD4+ T cells from blood. Source of these receptors: a woman under 30 in good health.

A few counts support this clone. The chain carries TRBV28 and TRBJ2-1, with D perhaps TRBD1 (5 bases). The ends were cut back, 4 bases at V and 8 bases at J, with 15 bases in the middle. CDR1 and CDR2 (germline): MDHEN, SYDVKM. The CDR3 loop spans 14 amino acids. The CDR3 nucleotides are TGTGCCAGCAGTTGGAGTGGGGCAATCGATGAGCAGTTCTTC. Translated: CASSWSGAIDEQFF. The entire variable domain, with the rest obtained from reference TRBV28 and TRBJ2-1, is as follows: DVKVTQSSRYLVKRTGEKVFLECVQDMDHENMFWYRQDPGLGLRLIYFSYDVKMKEKGDIPEGYSVSREKKERFSLILESASTNQTSMYLCASSWSGAIDEQFFGPGTRLTVL.

The V call is TRBV6-6, the J call TRBJ1-5; D may be TRBD1 (6 bases). The CDR3 length is 16 residues. With 7 bases removed from V and 2 bases from J, the gap between germline ends came to 18 bases. The germline gives CDR1 MNHNY, CDR2 SVGAGI (reference sequence). The CDR3 region has the DNA TGTGCCAGCATCAACGGGGGGCAGGGTGGCAATCAGCCCCAGCATTTT. Protein: CASINGGQGGNQPQHF.

This clone was counted a few times. This chain links TRBV19 with TRBJ2-2; D possibly corresponds to TRBD1 (6 bases). Per germline, CDR1 LNHDA and CDR2 SQIVND (reference sequence). This CDR3 comprises 13 residues. V shed 1 base and J shed 7 bases, with 7 bases lying between them. The CDR3 protein is CASSIVTGGELFF. CDR3 bases: TGTGCCAGTAGTATAGTGACAGGCGGGGAGCTGTTTTTT.

This clone showed up just a few times. This sequence joins TRBV10-3 and TRBJ2-7, with D possibly being TRBD2 (7 bases). The V end lost 5 bases, the J end lost 6 bases, and 11 bases lay between the germline ends. The germline V gene encodes CDR1 ENHRY and CDR2 SYGVKD. The CDR3 has 12 amino acids. CDR3 in amino acids: CAISYREGEQYF. In nucleotides, the CDR3 is TGTGCCATCAGTTACAGGGAGGGCGAGCAGTACTTC.

V and J are TRBV18 and TRBJ2-5; 9 nucleotides agree with TRBD2. V lost 4 bases and J lost 5; bases outside the gene matches: 8. Looked up from germline, CDR1 is KGHSH and CDR2 is LQKENI. This CDR3 is 15 amino acids long. The CDR3 region is CASSLLAGSPETQYF. As DNA, the CDR3 is TGTGCCAGCTCACTTCTAGCGGGGTCGCCGGAGACCCAGTACTTC. Full variable domain (missing parts from reference TRBV18 and TRBJ2-5): NAGVMQNPRHLVRRRGQEARLRCSPMKGHSHVYWYRQLPEEGLKFMVYLQKENIIDESGMPKERFSAEFPKEGPSILRIQQVVRGDSAAYFCASSLLAGSPETQYFGPGTRLLVL.

V and J are TRBV5-4 and TRBJ2-5; D possibly corresponds to TRBD2 (6 bases). Germline loops: CDR1 SGHNT, CDR2 YYREEE (reference sequence). V lost 5 bases and J 1 base, leaving 6 bases between the germline ends. The CDR3 runs to 12 residues. In DNA, the CDR3 is TGTGCCAGCAGGCGGGGCCAAGAGACCCAGTACTTC. It codes for CASRRGQETQYF.

This clone was found a few times. This chain connects TRBV5-4 to TRBJ1-5, with D perhaps TRBD1 (5 bases). The V end was cut by 0 bases, the J end by 5 bases, with 6 bases between. The CDR3 runs to 13 residues. CDR1 is SGHNT, CDR2 YYREEE, per germline (reference sequence). CDR3 protein: CASSLAGDQPQHF. CDR3 sequence (DNA): TGTGCCAGCAGCTTGGCGGGGGATCAGCCCCAGCATTTT. Full variable domain (remainder filled in from reference TRBV5-4 and TRBJ1-5): ETGVTQSPTHLIKTRGQQVTLRCSSQSGHNTVSWYQQALGQGPQFIFQYYREEENGRGNFPPRFSGLQFPNYSSELNVNALELDDSALYLCASSLAGDQPQHFGDGTRLSIL.

This clone was seen a handful of times. V and J are TRBV30 and TRBJ2-1, with D tentatively TRBD2 (6 bases). The CDR3 has 15 residues. Germline V gives CDR1 GTSNPN, CDR2 SVGIG (reference sequence). This CDR3 is CAHSAGRSAYNEQFF. For the CDR3, the DNA is TGTGCTCATTCGGCTGGGAGGTCGGCCTACAATGAGCAGTTCTTC.

This chain connects TRBV27 to TRBJ2-5, with 8 positions matching TRBD1. V was pared by 4 bases and J by 5 bases, with 6 bases of the junction left unmatched. The germline CDR1 and CDR2 sequences are MNHEY and SMNVEV (reference sequence). The CDR3 extends over 14 amino acids. This chain's CDR3 is CASSSGQVLETQYF. CDR3 DNA sequence: TGTGCCAGCAGTTCGGGACAGGTTTTGGAGACCCAGTACTTC.

This rearrangement joins TRBV20-1 to TRBJ2-7, with D perhaps matching TRBD2 (6 bases). CDR1 is DFQATT and CDR2 is SNEGSKA in the germline V gene (reference sequence). V was pared by 7 bases and J by 7 bases, with 14 bases between. The CDR3 runs to 11 residues. CDR3: CSVGGAAEQYF. The CDR3 DNA is TGCAGTGTAGGAGGGGCCGCTGAGCAGTACTTC.

This clone was seen only a few times. The chain is built from TRBV10-3 and TRBJ2-5, with D maybe TRBD1 (5 bases). Germline V lookup: CDR1 ENHRY, CDR2 SYGVKD. The V end lost 2 bases, the J end lost 4 bases, and 14 bases lay between the germline ends. The CDR3 runs 15 residues. CDR3 DNA: TGTGCCATCAGTGAGGACTTAAGGGGCGGAGAGACCCAGTACTTC. Amino acid sequence: CAISEDLRGGETQYF.

V is TRBV15 and J is TRBJ2-1; the D is unclear. The V gene's germline CDR1 is LNHNV and CDR2 YYDKDF (reference sequence). The V end lost 0 bases, the J end lost 8 bases, and 11 bases lay between the germline ends. The CDR3 has 14 residues. CDR3 in amino acids: CATSRESGSYEQFF. The CDR3 coding sequence is TGTGCCACCAGCAGAGAGAGTGGTAGTTATGAGCAGTTCTTC.

This clone was counted only a few times. The chain links TRBV28 to TRBJ2-1; D may be TRBD2 (6 bases). Trimming removed 3 bases from V and 4 bases from J, with 19 bases in between. This CDR3 contains 17 residues. Germline CDR1 and CDR2: MDHEN and SYDVKM. The CDR3 here is CASSFPSGTSLYNEQFF. The CDR3, as DNA: TGTGCCAGCAGTTTCCCGTCCGGGACTTCACTTTACAATGAGCAGTTCTTC.

The J gene is TRBJ1-2, the V gene TRBV6-5, with a possible D match to TRBD1 (6 bases). This CDR3 has 11 amino acids. From germline, CDR1 is MNHEY and CDR2 SVGAGI. Trimming removed 6 bases at V and 6 bases at J, with 8 bases between. The CDR3 DNA reads as TGTGCCAGCAGCCAGGGGAATGGCTACACCTTC. It yields the protein CASSQGNGYTF.

The rearrangement uses TRBV19 and TRBJ1-1; tentatively, D is TRBD1 (6 bases). Trimming removed 6 bases from V and 3 bases from J, with 17 bases in between. CDR1 is LNHDA, CDR2 SQIVND, per germline (reference sequence). The CDR3 covers 15 residues. CDR3 sequence (DNA): TGTGCCAGTAGGCCGACGGGGGGCCGGGACACTGAAGCTTTCTTT. This translates into CASRPTGGRDTEAFF.

This clone was seen only a few times. V is TRBV6-5 and J is TRBJ2-1; a possible D gene is TRBD2 (5 bases). The CDR3 has 15 residues. Germline assignment: CDR1 MNHEY and CDR2 SVGAGI. Trimming shortened V by 9 bases and J by 0 bases, and 15 bases separated the two germline ends. The CDR3 nucleotides read TGTGCCAGTTCAGGACTTGCGAGCTCCTACAATGAGCAGTTCTTC. Translation gives CASSGLASSYNEQFF.

This clone has only a few counts. This chain joins TRBV25-1 and TRBJ1-4; D may be TRBD1 (6 bases). Looked up from germline, CDR1 is MGHDK and CDR2 is SYGVNS. This CDR3 contains 16 residues. Trimming removed 3 bases at V and 5 bases at J, with 16 bases between. The CDR3 DNA sequence: TGTGCCAGCAGTGACCCCGTGGGACACGGAAATGAAAAACTGTTTTTT. It encodes CASSDPVGHGNEKLFF.

There are a few counts of this clone. J is TRBJ2-7 and V is TRBV14; D gene ambiguous. Germline loops: CDR1 SGHDN, CDR2 FVKESK. The CDR3 consists of 14 residues. Trimming shortened V by 2 bases and J by 2 bases, and 10 bases separated the two germline ends. The CDR3 DNA is TGTGCCAGCAGCCAACTCGACTCGACCTACGAGCAGTACTTC. Amino acids: CASSQLDSTYEQYF.

The rearrangement joins TRBV11-2 to TRBJ2-3; D perhaps matches TRBD2 (6 bases). The CDR3 extends over 16 amino acids. V lost 1 base and J 8 bases, leaving 19 bases between the germline ends. Looked up from germline, CDR1 is SGHAT and CDR2 is FQNNGV. The CDR3 loop is CASSLGLAGMGGTQYF. CDR3 coding DNA: TGTGCCAGCAGCTTAGGCCTGGCAGGGATGGGAGGTACGCAGTATTTT. The full variable domain, rest sourced from reference TRBV11-2 and TRBJ2-3, is EAGVAQSPRYKIIEKRQSVAFWCNPISGHATLYWYQQILGQGPKLLIQFQNNGVVDDSQLPKDRFSAERLKGVDSTLKIQPAKLEDSAVYLCASSLGLAGMGGTQYFGPGTRLTVL.

The chain combines TRBV7-9 with TRBJ2-7; a weak D match, TRBD1 (6 bases). Trimming took off 4 bases at V and 0 bases at J, with 13 bases between the two ends. The CDR3 sequence is 15 residues long. CDR1 is SEHNR, CDR2 FQNEAQ, per germline (reference sequence). For the CDR3, the DNA is TGTGCCAGCAGCTCACGACAGGAGACCTCCTACGAGCAGTACTTC. Protein sequence: CASSSRQETSYEQYF.

In its sample, this clone was seen a few times. The chain couples TRBV4-1 to TRBJ1-1; D may be TRBD1 (6 bases). Germline lookup yields CDR1 MGHRA and CDR2 YSYEKL. This CDR3 is built from 14 residues. Trimming removed 5 bases at V and 4 bases at J, with 14 bases between. The CDR3 region has the DNA TGCGCCAGCAGCTTACAGGGTGAGAGCACTGAAGCTTTCTTT. This translates into CASSLQGESTEAFF.

V is TRBV15 and J is TRBJ2-3; 11 bases are a match to TRBD2. The germline gives CDR1 LNHNV, CDR2 YYDKDF (reference sequence). The CDR3 sequence is 18 residues long. The ends lost 0 bases at V and 5 bases at J; junction bases unmatched: 10. The CDR3 region is CATSRDPSTSGRGDTQYF. In nucleotides, the CDR3 is TGTGCCACCAGCAGAGATCCTTCTACTAGCGGGAGAGGAGATACGCAGTATTTT.

This clone came up a few times. This chain joins TRBV7-3 and TRBJ2-7, with 10 bases lining up with TRBD2. Per germline, CDR1 SGHTA and CDR2 FQGTGA. The CDR3 runs 18 residues. The trim removed 5 bases at V and 4 bases at J, leaving 17 bases unmatched. The CDR3 DNA is TGTGCCAGCAGCCCGGGACCCAGATCTAGCGGGAGAGTGTACGAGCAGTACTTC. It codes for CASSPGPRSSGRVYEQYF.